This TCR beta chain comes out of a study of control samples from healthy donors and cancer patients. After removal of 8 bases from V and 1 base from J, the junction contained 4 bases not matched to a gene. This CDR3 is built from 13 residues. The data were produced by immunoSEQ multiplex PCR, yet TCRdb's version contains in-frame clones alone and is incomplete. Here the sample spans 95,000 to 130,000 clones, 88% being singletons. The material sequenced was blood. This receptor was taken from a woman between 70 and 85 years old in good health. The genes are TRBV12-3 or TRBV12-4 and TRBJ1-2; 7 positions agree with TRBD1. This chain's CDR3 is CASGGQSNYGYTF. CDR3 nucleotides: TGTGCCAGCGGGGGACAGAGTAACTATGGCTACACCTTC.